These 30 T cell receptor beta chains were all obtained from the same sample, sequenced in a study of cytomegalovirus exposure and HLA in healthy donors. Researchers ran the PCR with 60 Vbeta and 13 Jbeta primers. Measured with immunoSEQ multiplex PCR; TCRdb has only the in-frame clones, and not every one. This table holds about 150,000 clones, over 80% found once. The material sequenced was PBMCs. The receptors derive from a woman aged 18-29 years in good health and CMV-seronegative.

This clone was detected once. V usage is TRBV13 and J usage is TRBJ2-7, with no clear D. V was pared by 5 bases and J by 0 bases, with 23 bases between. Germline V gene lookup returns CDR1 PRHDT and CDR2 FYEKMQ (reference sequence). The CDR3 covers 18 residues. Here the CDR3 DNA reads TGTGCCAGCAGCCCCACCTCGAGCAACCCACCGAGCTCCTACGAGCAGTACTTC. Protein: CASSPTSSNPPSSYEQYF.

The V call is TRBV11-2, the J call TRBJ2-3; D unclear. Trimming removed 4 bases at V and 5 bases at J, with 7 bases between. From germline, CDR1 is SGHAT and CDR2 FQNNGV. The CDR3 sequence is 12 residues long. DNA for the CDR3: TGTGCCAGCAGCTCGGGTCGAGATACGCAGTATTTT. This gives the protein CASSSGRDTQYF.

The V call is TRBV5-6, the J call TRBJ1-2, with D possibly being TRBD1 (5 bases). V gave up 4 bases and J gave up 0 bases, with 13 bases separating them. This CDR3 is 15 amino acids long. Germline CDR1 reads SGHDT; CDR2 reads YYEEEE. CDR3 region: CASSRGRTTNYGYTF. In nucleotides, the CDR3 is TGTGCCAGCAGCCGGGGCAGGACTACTAACTATGGCTACACCTTC.

This clone was observed a few times. In DNA form, the CDR3 reads TGCGCCAGCAGCCCAACCGGGGATGGTCCGTACGAGCAGTACTTC. It is translated as CASSPTGDGPYEQYF. This chain uses TRBV5-1 with TRBJ2-7, with D possibly TRBD2 on 5 matching bases. The ends were cut back, 4 bases at V and 4 bases at J, with 18 bases in the middle. The CDR3 spans 15 residues. The germline CDR1 and CDR2 sequences are SGHRS and YFSETQ.

This sequence joins TRBV28 and TRBJ2-7; 7 nucleotides match TRBD1. V lost 6 bases and J lost 1; bases outside the gene matches: 3. This CDR3 region has 13 residues. Germline loops: CDR1 MDHEN, CDR2 SYDVKM. Here the CDR3 reads CASSPQGSYEQYF. Written as DNA, the CDR3 is TGTGCCAGCAGCCCACAGGGGTCCTACGAGCAGTACTTC.

The chain joins TRBV7-2 to TRBJ2-5; TRBD1 might be the D (6 bases). V gave up 2 bases and J gave up 5 bases, with 9 bases separating them. Germline V gene lookup returns CDR1 SGHTA and CDR2 FQGNSA. The CDR3 is 13 amino acids. This CDR3 reads CASSLQGRETQYF. CDR3 bases: TGTGCCAGCAGCTTACAGGGGCGGGAGACCCAGTACTTC.

This clone turned up a few times. The chain uses TRBV7-6 and TRBJ2-1; TRBD1 is a possible D gene (5 bases). V was trimmed by 4 bases and J by 6 bases, leaving 28 bases between them. Looked up from germline, CDR1 is SGHVS and CDR2 is FNYEAQ. The CDR3 is made up of 19 amino acids. The CDR3 sequence is CASSSRQPTTRLQGNEQFF. In DNA form, the CDR3 reads TGTGCCAGCAGCTCGCGGCAGCCTACGACTCGACTGCAGGGCAATGAGCAGTTCTTC.

The chain couples TRBV19 to TRBJ2-4; D gene ambiguous. Germline V gene sequence: CDR1 LNHDA, CDR2 SQIVND (reference sequence). V was shortened by 5 bases and J by 0 bases, with 14 bases between the two germline ends. The CDR3 is made up of 16 amino acids. The CDR3 sequence: CASSPPHELAKNIQYF. In DNA form, the CDR3 reads TGTGCCAGTAGTCCCCCACACGAATTAGCCAAAAACATTCAGTACTTC.

The chain has TRBV27 and TRBJ2-6, with TRBD1 matching 7 bases. The CDR3 is 15 residues long. Germline CDR1 MNHEY, CDR2 SMNVEV (reference sequence). The junction had 3 bases not matched to a gene; V was cut back by 7 bases and J by 0 bases. CDR3: CASKTGASGANVLTF. The CDR3 DNA follows: TGTGCCAGCAAAACAGGGGCCTCTGGGGCCAACGTCCTGACTTTC.

The rearrangement uses TRBV5-1 and TRBJ2-5; 11 bases fit TRBD2. Germline lookup yields CDR1 SGHRS and CDR2 YFSETQ. The CDR3 is 15 amino acids. Losses at the gene ends were 2 bases for V and 5 bases for J; bases not matched to a gene: 5. This chain's CDR3 is CASSLGLAGGETQYF. The CDR3, as DNA: TGCGCCAGCAGCTTAGGTCTAGCGGGGGGTGAGACCCAGTACTTC.

This chain links TRBV9 with TRBJ2-2, with D perhaps TRBD1 (5 bases). The CDR3 consists of 16 residues. V was trimmed by 3 bases and J by 4 bases, leaving 16 bases between them. In germline, CDR1 is SGDLS, CDR2 YYNGEE. CDR3 amino acids: CASSARQSRATGELFF. Here the CDR3 DNA reads TGTGCCAGCAGCGCTAGACAGTCCCGGGCCACCGGGGAGCTGTTTTTT.

The sample holds a few counts of this clone. The V and J genes are TRBV6-5 and TRBJ1-1; D not resolved. Per the germline V gene, CDR1 is MNHEY and CDR2 is SVGAGI. With 0 bases removed from V and 6 bases from J, the gap between germline ends came to 17 bases. The CDR3 spans 16 residues. CDR3 loop: CASSYSAATRKAEAFF. The DNA of the CDR3 is TGTGCCAGCAGTTACTCGGCGGCCACGAGAAAGGCTGAAGCTTTCTTT.

This clone was counted a few times. This sequence joins TRBV6-1 and TRBJ1-2; TRBD1 aligns across 12 bases. Per germline, CDR1 MNHNS and CDR2 SASEGT. The CDR3 covers 18 residues. The junction had 10 bases not matched to a gene; V was cut back by 4 bases and J by 1 base. The CDR3 protein is CASSAGGGQGAYNYGYTF. CDR3 DNA: TGTGCCAGCAGTGCCGGAGGGGGACAGGGGGCATATAACTATGGCTACACCTTC.

This clone was detected a few times. This sequence joins TRBV6-5 and TRBJ2-1; a possible D gene is TRBD1 (7 bases). CDR3 length: 16 amino acids. The germline CDR1 and CDR2 sequences are MNHEY and SVGAGI. Between the trimmed V and J ends, which lost 2 bases and 7 bases, there was a span of 18 bases. The CDR3 sequence is CASSYAGNYRGNEQFF. The DNA for the CDR3 is TGTGCCAGCAGTTACGCGGGGAACTACAGGGGAAATGAGCAGTTCTTC.

This chain uses TRBV28 with TRBJ2-1, with 12 bases matching TRBD2. With 6 bases clipped from V and 3 bases from J, the junction kept 3 bases outside the gene matches. The CDR3 spans 15 residues. Germline V CDR1 and CDR2: MDHEN, SYDVKM. The CDR3 DNA sequence: TGTGCCAGCAGCCCGACTAGCGGGGGCTACAATGAGCAGTTCTTC. This gives the protein CASSPTSGGYNEQFF.

This clone was seen more than once but under ten times. This chain uses TRBV7-3 with TRBJ2-1; 7 nucleotides line up with TRBD1. Per germline, CDR1 SGHTA and CDR2 FQGTGA. The junction had 2 bases not matched to a gene; V was cut back by 2 bases and J by 4 bases. CDR3 length: 14 amino acids. The DNA of the CDR3 is TGTGCCAGCAGCTTACAGGGGGAGTACAATGAGCAGTTCTTC. Translation gives CASSLQGEYNEQFF.

This clone appeared once. The chain couples TRBV18 to TRBJ1-2; D not resolved. The CDR3 loop spans 13 amino acids. Germline CDR1 KGHSH, CDR2 LQKENI. V lost 3 bases, J lost 6 bases, and 11 bases lay in between. The CDR3 sequence is CASSPGLGDGYTF. For the CDR3, the DNA is TGTGCCAGCTCACCCGGTCTGGGAGATGGCTACACCTTC.

V is TRBV6-1 and J is TRBJ1-2; D gene unclear. Germline values: CDR1 MNHNS, CDR2 SASEGT. Trimming took 2 bases from V and 5 from J, leaving 12 bases between them. The CDR3 covers 14 residues. The CDR3 DNA reads as TGTGCCAGCAGTGAACGGGGTGAGCGGTATGGCTACACCTTC. Translated: CASSERGERYGYTF.

The genes are TRBV5-1 and TRBJ2-1; the match to TRBD2 covers 10 bases. With 0 bases clipped from V and 2 bases from J, the junction kept 2 bases outside the gene matches. The CDR3 extends over 16 amino acids. Germline CDR1 SGHRS, CDR2 YFSETQ. CDR3: CASSLGGLAAYNEQFF. CDR3 DNA sequence: TGCGCCAGCAGCTTGGGAGGACTAGCGGCCTACAATGAGCAGTTCTTC.

The CDR3 reads CASSVGDTNTEAFF. The CDR3 DNA is TGTGCCAGCAGCGTAGGGGACACCAACACTGAAGCTTTCTTT. This chain links TRBV9 with TRBJ1-1; TRBD1 is a possible D gene (6 bases). The CDR3 is 14 amino acids. V lost 0 bases to trimming and J lost 2 bases, with 8 bases between them. Germline CDR1 reads SGDLS; CDR2 reads YYNGEE.

The J gene is TRBJ2-1, the V gene TRBV30, with D hard to call. From germline, CDR1 is GTSNPN and CDR2 SVGIG (reference sequence). The ends were cut back, 4 bases at V and 4 bases at J, with 14 bases in the middle. The CDR3 is 14 residues long. Here the CDR3 reads CAWNSIQRYNEQFF. The CDR3 nucleotides read TGTGCCTGGAACTCGATACAGAGATACAATGAGCAGTTCTTC.

As DNA, the CDR3 is TGCGCCAGCAGCTTGGGGAGCGGGGGGGCGAGGAATGAGCAGTTCTTC. Its translation: CASSLGSGGARNEQFF. The chain has TRBV5-1 and TRBJ2-1; TRBD2 matches 10 bases. J lost 7 bases, V lost 0 bases, and 7 bases had no gene match. There are 16 residues in the CDR3. CDR1 is SGHRS and CDR2 is YFSETQ in the germline V gene.

This clone came up a few times. Other DNA sequences in this sample translate to the same CDR3. V is TRBV28 and J is TRBJ1-6, with D hard to call. The CDR3 runs to 15 residues. V was shortened by 5 bases and J by 0 bases, with 8 bases between the two germline ends. Germline V gene lookup returns CDR1 MDHEN and CDR2 SYDVKM. CDR3 sequence (DNA): TGTGCCAGCAGTCTAGGTAGCTCCTATAATTCACCCCTCCACTTT. Translating it yields CASSLGSSYNSPLHF.

The V call is TRBV16, the J call TRBJ2-7; 7 bases align to TRBD1. CDR1 is KGHSY, CDR2 FQNENV, per germline. This CDR3 is built from 15 residues. With 6 bases clipped from V and 0 bases from J, the junction kept 8 bases outside the gene matches. The CDR3 nucleotides are TGTGCCAGCAGTGTCACAAGGGACAGCTCCTACGAGCAGTACTTC. Protein: CASSVTRDSSYEQYF.

V is TRBV7-9 and J is TRBJ1-2; D unresolved. Germline-derived CDR1 and CDR2 are SEHNR and FQNEAQ (reference sequence). V was shortened by 2 bases and J by 8 bases, with 18 bases between the two germline ends. This CDR3 has 15 residues. This CDR3 is CASSLPTDNVGGYTF. Here the CDR3 DNA reads TGTGCCAGCAGCTTACCCACCGACAATGTAGGAGGCTACACCTTC.

The chain employs TRBV2 and TRBJ1-2; D remains unclear. This CDR3 region has 13 residues. Trimming pared 6 bases from V and 4 bases from J, leaving 12 bases between. Germline V gene lookup returns CDR1 SNHLY and CDR2 FYNNEI. This CDR3 reads CASRSQGGYGYTF. The CDR3 nucleotides read TGTGCCAGCAGATCTCAAGGAGGCTATGGCTACACCTTC.

The chain joins TRBV15 to TRBJ2-3, with 8 bases aligning to TRBD2. Germline V gene data show CDR1 as LNHNV and CDR2 as YYDKDF (reference sequence). The CDR3 has 19 residues. Trimming took 1 base from V and 0 from J; bases not matched to a gene: 12. The CDR3 sequence: CATSRARGGQRLSTDTQYF. The CDR3 coding sequence is TGTGCCACCAGCAGAGCCCGGGGGGGGCAGCGCCTAAGCACAGATACGCAGTATTTT.

The genes are TRBV5-1 and TRBJ1-1; no firm D call. Trimming pared 0 bases from V and 6 bases from J, leaving 12 bases between. The CDR3 loop spans 14 amino acids. The germline CDR1 and CDR2 sequences are SGHRS and YFSETQ. CDR3 nucleotide sequence: TGCGCCAGCAGCTTGGTTGGCGAGAGGGCTGAAGCTTTCTTT. Amino acid sequence: CASSLVGERAEAFF.

A remark on this clone: The sample carries other DNA sequences with the same CDR3. The chain employs TRBV5-5 and TRBJ1-2, with 9 bases aligning to TRBD1. Germline values: CDR1 SGHKS, CDR2 YYEKEE (reference sequence). CDR3 length: 14 residues. The V and J ends lost 4 bases and 2 bases, in that order; junction bases with no gene match: 3. Written as DNA, the CDR3 is TGTGCCAGCAGCCCGGGACAGGGAAACTATGGCTACACCTTC. It translates to CASSPGQGNYGYTF.

The rearrangement joins TRBV5-1 to TRBJ2-3; 8 bases align to TRBD2. The J segment lost 0 bases and the V segment lost 4 bases, leaving 7 bases of the junction unmatched. This CDR3 spans 16 amino acids. Germline V gene lookup returns CDR1 SGHRS and CDR2 YFSETQ. This chain's CDR3 is CASSQRRGVSTDTQYF. The CDR3 DNA reads TGCGCCAGCAGCCAGCGGCGGGGGGTTAGCACAGATACGCAGTATTTT.